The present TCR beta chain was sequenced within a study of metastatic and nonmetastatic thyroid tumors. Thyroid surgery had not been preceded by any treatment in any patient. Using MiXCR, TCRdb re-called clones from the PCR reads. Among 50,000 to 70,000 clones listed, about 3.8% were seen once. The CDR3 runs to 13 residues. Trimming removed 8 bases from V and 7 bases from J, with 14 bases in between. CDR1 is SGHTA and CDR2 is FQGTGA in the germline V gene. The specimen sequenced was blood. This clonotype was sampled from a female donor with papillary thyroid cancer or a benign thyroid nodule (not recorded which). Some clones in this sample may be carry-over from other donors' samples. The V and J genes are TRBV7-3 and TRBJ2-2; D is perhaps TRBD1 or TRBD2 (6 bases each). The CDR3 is CASQAGHLGELFF. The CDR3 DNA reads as TGTGCCAGCCAGGCGGGACATCTCGGGGAGCTGTTTTTT.